The sequence of this T cell receptor (beta chain) was determined in a study of blood T cell repertoires in COVID-19. About the study: Nucleic acid was either cDNA or gDNA, and it came from T cells, B-cell-depleted T cells, or PBMCs.

Authors' data handling: It was from reference gene primer amplification that nucleated cell counts were estimated. Sequencing used immunoSEQ multiplex PCR; TCRdb keeps in-frame clones, though not all of them. The V and J calls and clone size come from that table; D and trimming were worked out from the DNA. The repertoire holds approximately 290,000 clones, with 70% to 90% as singletons. The sequence came from a woman in her sixties or seventies with acute or convalescent COVID-19. Material: peripheral blood.

CDR3 region: CASSRISGVVTGELFF. CDR3 coding DNA: TGTGCCAGCAGCCGGATTTCGGGGGTTGTAACCGGGGAGCTGTTTTTT. The V call is TRBV7-2, the J call TRBJ2-2, with D maybe TRBD2 (6 bases). Germline V gives CDR1 SGHTA, CDR2 FQGNSA. The CDR3 runs to 16 residues. V dropped 5 bases and J dropped 5 bases, with 18 bases sitting between them.